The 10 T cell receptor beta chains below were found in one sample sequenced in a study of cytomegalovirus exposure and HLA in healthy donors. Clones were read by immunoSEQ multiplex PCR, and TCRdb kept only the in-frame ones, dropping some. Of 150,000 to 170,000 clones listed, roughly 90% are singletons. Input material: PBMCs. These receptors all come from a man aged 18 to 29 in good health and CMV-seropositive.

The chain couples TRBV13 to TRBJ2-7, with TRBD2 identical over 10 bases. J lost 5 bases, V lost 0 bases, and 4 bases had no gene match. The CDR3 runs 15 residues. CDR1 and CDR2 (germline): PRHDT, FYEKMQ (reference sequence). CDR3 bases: TGTGCCAGCAGCTTAGGAAGCGGGGGGGTCCACGAGCAGTACTTC. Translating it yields CASSLGSGGVHEQYF. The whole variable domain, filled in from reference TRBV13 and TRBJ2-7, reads AAGVIQSPRHLIKEKRETATLKCYPIPRHDTVYWYQQGPGQDPQFLISFYEKMQSDKGSIPDRFSAQQFSDYHSELNMSSLELGDSALYFCASSLGSGGVHEQYFGPGTRLTVT.

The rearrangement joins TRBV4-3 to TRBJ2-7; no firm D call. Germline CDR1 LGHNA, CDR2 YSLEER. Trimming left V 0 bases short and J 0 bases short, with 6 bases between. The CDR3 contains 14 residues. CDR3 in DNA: TGCGCCAGCAGCCAAGAGGCGGACTCCTACGAGCAGTACTTC. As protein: CASSQEADSYEQYF.

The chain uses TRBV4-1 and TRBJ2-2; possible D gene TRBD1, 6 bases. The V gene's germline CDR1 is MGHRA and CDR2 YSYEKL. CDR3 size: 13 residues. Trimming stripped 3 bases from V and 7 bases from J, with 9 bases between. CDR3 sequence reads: CASSQGTIGELFF. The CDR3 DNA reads TGCGCCAGCAGCCAGGGGACAATCGGGGAGCTGTTTTTT.

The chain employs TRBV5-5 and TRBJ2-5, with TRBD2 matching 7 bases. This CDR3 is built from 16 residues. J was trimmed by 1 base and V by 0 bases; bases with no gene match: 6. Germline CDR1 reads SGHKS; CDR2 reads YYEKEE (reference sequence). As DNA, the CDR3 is TGTGCCAGCAGCTTGGGGGAGCGGGGTACCCAAGAGACCCAGTACTTC. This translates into CASSLGERGTQETQYF.

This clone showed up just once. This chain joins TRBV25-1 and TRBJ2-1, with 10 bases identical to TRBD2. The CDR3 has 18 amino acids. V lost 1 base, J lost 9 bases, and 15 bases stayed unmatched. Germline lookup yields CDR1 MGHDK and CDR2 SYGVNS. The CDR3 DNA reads TGTGCCAGCAGTGAATTCCCTAGCGGGAGTATATCGCGGGGTGAGCAGTTCTTC. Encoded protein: CASSEFPSGSISRGEQFF.

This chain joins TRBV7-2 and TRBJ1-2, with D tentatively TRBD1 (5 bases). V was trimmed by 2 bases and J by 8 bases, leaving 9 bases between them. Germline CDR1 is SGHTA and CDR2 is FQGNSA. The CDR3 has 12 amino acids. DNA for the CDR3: TGTGCCAGCAGCTTATCAGGGTGGGGCTACACCTTC. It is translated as CASSLSGWGYTF.

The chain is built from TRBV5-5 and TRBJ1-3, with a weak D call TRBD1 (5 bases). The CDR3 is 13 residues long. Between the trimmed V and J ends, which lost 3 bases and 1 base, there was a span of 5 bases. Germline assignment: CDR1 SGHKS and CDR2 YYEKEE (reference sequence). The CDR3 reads CASSSGSGNTIYF. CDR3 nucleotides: TGTGCCAGCAGCTCAGGGTCTGGAAACACCATATATTTT.

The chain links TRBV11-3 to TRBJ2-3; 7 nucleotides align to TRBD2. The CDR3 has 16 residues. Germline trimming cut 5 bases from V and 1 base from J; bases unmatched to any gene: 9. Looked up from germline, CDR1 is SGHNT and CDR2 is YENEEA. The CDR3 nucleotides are TGTGCCAGCAGCCAAGGGAGGGGAGCGGGCACAGATACGCAGTATTTT. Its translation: CASSQGRGAGTDTQYF. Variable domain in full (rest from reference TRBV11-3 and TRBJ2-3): EAGVVQSPRYKIIEKKQPVAFWCNPISGHNTLYWYLQNLGQGPELLIRYENEEAVDDSQLPKDRFSAERLKGVDSTLKIQPAELGDSAVYLCASSQGRGAGTDTQYFGPGTRLTVL.

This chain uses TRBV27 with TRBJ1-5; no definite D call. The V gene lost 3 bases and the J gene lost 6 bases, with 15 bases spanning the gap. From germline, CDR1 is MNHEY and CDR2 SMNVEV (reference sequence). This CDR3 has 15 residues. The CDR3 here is CASSFVEGSSQPQHF. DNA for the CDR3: TGTGCCAGCAGTTTCGTGGAAGGGAGTAGTCAGCCCCAGCATTTT.

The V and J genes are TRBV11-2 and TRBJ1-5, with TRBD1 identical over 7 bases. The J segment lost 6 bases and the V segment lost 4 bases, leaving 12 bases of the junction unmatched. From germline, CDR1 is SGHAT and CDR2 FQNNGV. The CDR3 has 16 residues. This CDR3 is CASSSSTGSGRQPQHF. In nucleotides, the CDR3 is TGTGCCAGCAGCTCCTCGACAGGGTCGGGTCGTCAGCCCCAGCATTTT.